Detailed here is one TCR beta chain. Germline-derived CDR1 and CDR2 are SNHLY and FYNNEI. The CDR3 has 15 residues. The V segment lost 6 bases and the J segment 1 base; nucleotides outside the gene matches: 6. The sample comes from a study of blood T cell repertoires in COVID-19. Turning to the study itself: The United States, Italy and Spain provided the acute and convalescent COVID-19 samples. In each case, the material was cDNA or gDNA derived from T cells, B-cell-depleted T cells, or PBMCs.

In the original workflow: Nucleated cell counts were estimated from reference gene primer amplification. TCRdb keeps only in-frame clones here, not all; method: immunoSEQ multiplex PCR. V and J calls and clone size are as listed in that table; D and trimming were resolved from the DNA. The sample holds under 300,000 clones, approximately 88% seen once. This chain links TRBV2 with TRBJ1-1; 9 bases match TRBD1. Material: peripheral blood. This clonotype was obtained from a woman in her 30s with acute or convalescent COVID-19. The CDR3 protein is CASRDTGQGNTEAFF. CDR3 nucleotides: TGTGCCAGCAGAGACACGGGACAGGGGAACACTGAAGCTTTCTTT.